The entry that follows covers one T cell receptor (beta chain) sequence. Self-reported history from a screening survey and questionnaire set each donor's cohort. Each recovered donor of Cohort 3 presented with two negative PCRs, clearance, or symptom resolution. This sample stems from a study of blood T cell repertoires in COVID-19. Original analysis: Reference gene primer amplification gave nucleated cell count estimates. The table came from immunoSEQ multiplex PCR; TCRdb's copy has only in-frame clones and leaves some out. V, J and clone size reflect that table, while D and trimming were determined from the DNA. The table includes approximately 300,000 clones, about 85% detected once. This CDR3 has 14 residues. The germline V gene has CDR1 SGHVS and CDR2 FQNEAQ. The V end was cut by 4 bases, the J end by 2 bases, with 11 bases between.

The origin of this receptor is a woman in her 30s who had recovered from COVID-19. Sequencing input: PBMCs or T cells enriched from blood (not recorded which). The chain is built from TRBV7-8 and TRBJ1-1; unclear D gene. The CDR3 DNA sequence: TGTGCCAGCAGCTCGCGGTGGGTTAACACTGAAGCTTTCTTT. This gives the protein CASSSRWVNTEAFF.